This T cell receptor beta chain was sequenced in a study of shared clonotypes between healthy human individuals. Across the study: There were three CD4 naive, three CD4 memory, two CD8 naive and one CD8 memory plates per donor.

Data came from immunoSEQ multiplex PCR; TCRdb stores just in-frame clones and leaves some out. The data hold approximately 1.5 million clones, with around 98% observed a single time. The TCR sequence derives from a man aged 30-40 years in good health. Sequenced sample: naive CD4+ T cells sorted from blood. Subset specified: CD45RA+ positively selected.

This CDR3 reads CASSGKRAHTDTQYF. Written as DNA, the CDR3 is TGTGCCAGCAGCGGTAAGAGGGCCCACACAGATACGCAGTATTTT. This chain joins TRBV9 and TRBJ2-3, with D possibly matching TRBD2 (5 bases). Trimming removed 3 bases from V and 2 bases from J, with 13 bases in between. Germline V CDR1 and CDR2: SGDLS, YYNGEE. CDR3 length equals 15 residues.